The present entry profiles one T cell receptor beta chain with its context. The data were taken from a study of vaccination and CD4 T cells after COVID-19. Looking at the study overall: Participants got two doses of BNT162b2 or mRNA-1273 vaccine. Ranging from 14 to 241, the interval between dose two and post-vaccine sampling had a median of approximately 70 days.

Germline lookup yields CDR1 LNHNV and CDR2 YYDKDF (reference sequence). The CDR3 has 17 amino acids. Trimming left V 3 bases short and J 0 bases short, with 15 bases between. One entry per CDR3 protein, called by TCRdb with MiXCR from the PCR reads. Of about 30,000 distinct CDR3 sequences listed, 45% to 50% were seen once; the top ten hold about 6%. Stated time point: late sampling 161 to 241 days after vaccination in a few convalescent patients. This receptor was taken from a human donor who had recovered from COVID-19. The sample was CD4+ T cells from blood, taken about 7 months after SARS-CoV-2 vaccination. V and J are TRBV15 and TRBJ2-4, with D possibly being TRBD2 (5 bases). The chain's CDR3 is CATSRDFVRSAKNIQYF. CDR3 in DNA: TGTGCCACCAGCAGGGACTTCGTTCGTTCAGCCAAAAACATTCAGTACTTC.